This TCR beta chain was observed in a study of glioma-infiltrating T cells after dendritic cell vaccination. Study-wide background: Autologous tumor lysate-pulsed dendritic cell vaccination was given between the early 2000s and the early 2010s. Three intradermal dendritic cell vaccine injections were given every two weeks.

This CDR3 is built from 15 residues. Germline values: CDR1 MNHNY, CDR2 SVGAGI (reference sequence). With 0 bases removed from V and 1 base from J, the gap between germline ends came to 7 bases. Sequenced by immunoSEQ multiplex PCR; TCRdb stores in-frame clones only, minus some. The table includes approximately 22,000 clones, approximately 85% detected once. The sequence came from a human donor with glioblastoma. The chain couples TRBV6-6 to TRBJ1-5; D is unclear. Source: blood, taken before dendritic cell vaccination. The CDR3 sequence is CASSYSEGSNQPQHF. DNA of the CDR3: TGTGCCAGCAGTTACTCGGAGGGAAGCAATCAGCCCCAGCATTTT.